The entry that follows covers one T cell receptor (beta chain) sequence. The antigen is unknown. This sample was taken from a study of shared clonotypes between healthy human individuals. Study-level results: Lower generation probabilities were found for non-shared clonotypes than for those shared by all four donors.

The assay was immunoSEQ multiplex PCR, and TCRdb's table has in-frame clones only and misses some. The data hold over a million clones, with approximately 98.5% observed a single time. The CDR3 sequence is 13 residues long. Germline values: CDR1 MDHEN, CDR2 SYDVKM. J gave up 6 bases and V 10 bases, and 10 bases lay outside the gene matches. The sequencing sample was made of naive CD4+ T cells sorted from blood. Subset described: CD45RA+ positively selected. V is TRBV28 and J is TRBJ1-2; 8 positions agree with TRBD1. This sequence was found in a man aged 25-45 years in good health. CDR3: CATTKDRVHGYTF. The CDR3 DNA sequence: TGTGCCACCACCAAGGACAGGGTGCATGGCTACACCTTC.